One sample yielded the 4 T cell receptor beta chains listed below, sequenced in a study of CD8 T cells in ankylosing spondylitis listed by TCRdb under 2017. The library was made by 5' RACE. TCRdb names Illumina HiSeq 2500 as the instrument used. TCRdb applied fastp at Q25 and MiXCR to the public reads, then kept only in-frame beta chains. One record per CDR3 amino acid sequence lists the most common genes and DNA. The sample contains around 490,000 distinct CDR3 sequences, about 5.7% of them found a single time. Roughly 3.2% of the sample rests with the top ten. Their cognate antigens are unknown. What the work shows at the level of the full study, not this receptor alone: A TCR beta motif of 7 or 8 highly homologous amino acid variants appeared characteristic of blood from ankylosing spondylitis patients.

The sample taken for sequencing was blood, either unsorted or a sorted T cell fraction (not recorded which). The receptors stem from a male donor with ankylosing spondylitis.

The sample holds many counts of this clonotype. The V gene is TRBV29-1, the J gene TRBJ2-1; D remains unclear. The CDR3 contains 14 residues. In germline, CDR1 is SQVTM, CDR2 ANQGSEA. V was clipped by 1 base and J by 1 base, with 8 bases between them. Here the CDR3 reads CSVEGRVSYNEQFF. CDR3 nucleotide sequence: TGCAGCGTTGAAGGGCGTGTGTCCTACAATGAGCAGTTCTTC.

This clonotype was seen at least ten times. The V gene is TRBV29-1, the J gene TRBJ2-6, with 14 bases lining up with TRBD2. The CDR3 length is 16 residues. V lost 7 bases to trimming and J lost 0 bases; unmatched junction nucleotides: 2. Germline V CDR1 and CDR2: SQVTM, ANQGSEA. This chain's CDR3 is CSAGTSGSSGANVLTF. CDR3 coding DNA: TGCAGCGCCGGGACTAGCGGGAGCTCTGGGGCCAACGTCCTGACTTTC.

This clonotype appeared many times. The V call is TRBV6-5, the J call TRBJ2-3; D is uncertain. V was trimmed by 4 bases and J by 2 bases, leaving 7 bases between them. Germline lookup yields CDR1 MNHEY and CDR2 SVGAGI. The CDR3 runs to 13 residues. DNA of the CDR3: TGTGCCAGCAGTTTATGGATCACAGATACGCAGTATTTT. It translates to CASSLWITDTQYF.

This clonotype came up many times. The gene calls are TRBV28 and TRBJ1-2, with D possibly being TRBD1 (6 bases). Germline CDR1 MDHEN, CDR2 SYDVKM. V gave up 3 bases and J gave up 4 bases, with 12 bases separating them. The length of the CDR3 is 14 residues. The CDR3 loop reads CASSFAGALYGYTF. The CDR3 DNA sequence: TGTGCCAGCAGTTTCGCAGGGGCGCTCTATGGCTACACCTTC.